What follows is one TCR beta chain and its context. It has no known antigen specificity. Qualities for individual bases were not recorded, and no much larger clone is one base off. TCRbeta CDR3 regions were amplified from genomic DNA by means of the immunoSEQ Assay, a bias-controlled multiplex PCR. For the original study's pipeline: Within the assay, amplification of reference gene primers was used to estimate how many nucleated cells each sample contained. To quantify the absolute abundance of each unique TCRbeta CDR3 rearrangement, sequence reads were collapsed and filtered. For each sample, productive Simpson clonality was calculated by taking the square root of Simpson's diversity index across productive rearrangements. TCRdb limited this immuneACCESS table to in-frame rearrangements with V and J called. A share of clones is missing; checked studies link under half to unresolved V genes, and the rest is unexplained. V and J calls and clone size are copied from that table; D and trimming were computed from the DNA. A total of 270,000 or so clones appear in this sample, around 86% of them only once. The ten largest make up about 2.6% of the sample.

Participants in the prospective study were enrolled through a virtual design, were aged 18 to 89 years, and lived in some 24 United States geographic areas. In the prospective study, participants were assigned to cohorts based on the clinical history participants reported in a screening survey and a study questionnaire. Recovered participants in ImmuneRACE Cohort 3 were defined as having two consecutive negative NP/OP PCR tests, clearance from a healthcare professional, or resolution of symptoms. Mobile phlebotomists in the prospective study collected whole blood, serum and a nasopharyngeal or oropharyngeal swab from every participant. Participants in the prospective study had the option to provide additional blood draws and questionnaires over a 2-month period. Prospective study blood samples were shipped either frozen or at room temperature before DNA extraction. The data belong to a study of blood T cell repertoires in COVID-19 (dated by TCRdb to about 2020). Background for the entire study: Samples covering the acute and convalescent phases of COVID-19 were provided by collaborators in the United States, Italy and Spain. The material from the prospective study consisted of cDNA or gDNA derived from T cells, B-cell-depleted T cells, or PBMCs. Samples came from the ongoing ImmuneRACE study (first 160 participants) plus 1,254 subjects from 6 global collaborators. Where HLA class I and class II types were available, the types were taken from metadata supplied by the sample provider, not from assay-based typing. The repertoires were released in a freely available public database intended as a resource for research on the immune response to SARS-CoV-2. The dataset comprised deeply sampled blood TCRbeta repertoires from subjects exposed to, actively infected with, or recovered from COVID-19. Nearly every sample came with metadata listing a de-identified subject ID, COVID-19 status, age in years and sex. Paper-wide results and their limitations: The amount of clinical and demographic metadata varied by source and participant and was provided uncurated.

The germline V gene (reference sequence) gives CDR1 as DFQATT and CDR2 as SNEGSKA. From cysteine to phenylalanine, the CDR3 is 11 amino acids long. The DNA shown is the 33-base CDR3, in frame from base 1. V is reduced by 6 bases and J by 3 bases, leaving a spacing of 9 bases between them. The rearrangement joined TRBV20-1 to TRBJ2-7; D gene: possibly TRBD1, on 5 matching bases. This receptor was identified in a woman aged 18 to 35 who had recovered from COVID-19. Source material: PBMCs or T cells enriched from blood (not recorded which). The nucleotide sequence is TGCAGTGCACAGGCGAACTACGAGCAGTACTTC. The resulting protein is CSAQANYEQYF.